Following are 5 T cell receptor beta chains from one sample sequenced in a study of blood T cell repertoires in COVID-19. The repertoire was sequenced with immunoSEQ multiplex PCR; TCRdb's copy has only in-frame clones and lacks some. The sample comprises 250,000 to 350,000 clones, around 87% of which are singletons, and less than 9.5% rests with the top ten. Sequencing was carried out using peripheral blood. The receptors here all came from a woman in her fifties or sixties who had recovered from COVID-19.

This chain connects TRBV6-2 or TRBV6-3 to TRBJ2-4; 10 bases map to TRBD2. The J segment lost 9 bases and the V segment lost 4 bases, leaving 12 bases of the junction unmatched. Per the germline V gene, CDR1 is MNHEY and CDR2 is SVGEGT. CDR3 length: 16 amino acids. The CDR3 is CASSSRKAGGHGIQYF. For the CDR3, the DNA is TGTGCCAGCAGTTCCCGAAAAGCGGGGGGGCATGGCATTCAGTACTTC.

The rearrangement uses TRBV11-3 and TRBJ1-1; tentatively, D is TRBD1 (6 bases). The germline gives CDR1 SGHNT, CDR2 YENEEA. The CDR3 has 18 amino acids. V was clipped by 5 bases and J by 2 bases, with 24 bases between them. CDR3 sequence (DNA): TGTGCCAGCAGCGTTAGTACCCCCTCGACAGGAATAAACACTGAAGCTTTCTTT. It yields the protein CASSVSTPSTGINTEAFF.

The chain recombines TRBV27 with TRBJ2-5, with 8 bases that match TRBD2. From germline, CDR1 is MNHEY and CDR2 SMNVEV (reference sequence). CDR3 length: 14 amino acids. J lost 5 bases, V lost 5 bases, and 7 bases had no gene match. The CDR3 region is CASSRAGVRETQYF. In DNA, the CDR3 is TGTGCCAGCAGTCGAGCGGGAGTACGCGAGACCCAGTACTTC.

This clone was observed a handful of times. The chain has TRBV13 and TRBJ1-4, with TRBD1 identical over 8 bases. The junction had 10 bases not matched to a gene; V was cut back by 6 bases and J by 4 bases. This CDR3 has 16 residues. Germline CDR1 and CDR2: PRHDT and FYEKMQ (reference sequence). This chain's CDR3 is CASSSHQGAGNEKLFF. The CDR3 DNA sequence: TGTGCCAGCAGTAGCCACCAGGGGGCCGGTAATGAAAAACTGTTTTTT.

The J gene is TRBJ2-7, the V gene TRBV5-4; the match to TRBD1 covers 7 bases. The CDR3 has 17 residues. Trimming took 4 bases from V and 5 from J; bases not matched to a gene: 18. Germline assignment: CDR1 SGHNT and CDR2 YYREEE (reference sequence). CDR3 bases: TGTGCCAGCAGCCCCTCTCCCGCAGGGGGTAACCCTAACGAGCAGTACTTC. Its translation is CASSPSPAGGNPNEQYF.